This TCR beta chain was sequenced for a study of graft-versus-host responses after intestinal transplantation. Whole-study context: Anti-thymocyte globulin induction was given to all recipients, followed by tacrolimus and steroids for around three years. Study-wide results and limits: Allograft graft-versus-host to host-versus-graft clonal ratios ran high in patients with graft-donor T cell macrochimerism. Association was observed between peak circulating GvH clone levels and early post-transplant HvG declines. GvH clones were found in recipient marrow; some appeared first in ileum or blood.

Clones were sequenced by immunoSEQ multiplex PCR, and TCRdb holds only the in-frame ones, with some missing. The sample holds approximately 82,000 clones; 91% are singletons and the top ten take approximately 0.096%. Germline CDR1 SGHVS, CDR2 FNYEAQ. The V gene end was trimmed by 4 bases and the J gene end by 7 bases; junction bases not matched to a gene: 5. This CDR3 has 13 residues. To note about this clone: Its antigen remains unidentified.

This rearrangement joins TRBV7-6 to TRBJ1-2, with 8 bases that match TRBD1. The receptor was derived from a human donor who received an intestinal transplant. The source material was unstimulated CD4+ T cells sorted from spleen or lymph node cells, sampled before intestinal transplant. CDR3 coding DNA: TGTGCCAGCAGCTCTTCAGGGGGCTCTGGCTACACCTTC. Amino acid sequence: CASSSSGGSGYTF.